This TCR beta chain comes out of a study of beta chain features in type 1 diabetes. General observations from the study: Whatever favoring of shorter templates PCR might show would apply equally to patients and controls. Patients' naive, central memory and Treg TCRB repertoires seemed closer to one another than those of healthy donors.

Only a few counts were recorded for this clone. Its antigen is unidentified. All of the isolated RNA was reverse transcribed, so expressed TCRB transcripts were sequenced. The repertoire was sequenced with immunoSEQ multiplex PCR; TCRdb's copy has only in-frame clones and lacks some. The sample yields 350,000 to 450,000 clones, about 15% seen once. This receptor was identified in a man younger than 45 in good health. Material for sequencing was naive CD4+ T cells from blood.

The CDR3 DNA sequence: TGCGCCAGCAGCCCTGGACAGGCTGACTCCTACGAGCAGTACTTC. Protein: CASSPGQADSYEQYF. The V and J genes are TRBV4-3 and TRBJ2-7; 7 bases are a match to TRBD1. CDR3 length: 15 residues. Looked up from germline, CDR1 is LGHNA and CDR2 is YSLEER. V lost 4 bases to trimming and J lost 0 bases; unmatched junction nucleotides: 6.